This T cell receptor beta chain was captured by sequencing in a study of tumor-infiltrating lymphocytes in primary liver carcinoma. The CDR3 contains 13 residues. Germline CDR1 reads SGHAT; CDR2 reads FQNNGV. Deletions cut 8 bases from V and 7 bases from J, with 12 bases between. Priming with a constant-region primer yielded TCR beta cDNA from 450 to 600 ng total RNA. Nested multiplex PCR, run for three rounds with slightly modified ARM-PCR, yielded TCR beta libraries. Amplification in the first two PCR rounds was performed using TRBV1-TRBV30 forward primers and a C-beta reverse primer for 10 cycles each. A single record per CDR3 protein comes from TCRdb applying MiXCR to the multiplex PCR reads. The sample has approximately 60,000 distinct CDR3 sequences; 71% are singletons. This clonotype was detected once. A much bigger clone sits one base away, suggesting this may be a read error. RNA and DNA were co-extracted from approximately 20-30 mg of unsorted bulk tissue.

This clonotype was sampled from a middle-aged man with primary liver carcinoma and hepatitis B virus infection. Sequenced input: liver tumor tissue from sampling region 2. This sample's subset: tumor region T2, inferior pole. The chain is built from TRBV11-2 and TRBJ1-6, with D hard to call. CDR3 sequence reads: CASAGSRNSPLHF. Here the CDR3 DNA reads TGTGCCAGCGCCGGGTCGAGGAATTCACCCCTCCACTTT.